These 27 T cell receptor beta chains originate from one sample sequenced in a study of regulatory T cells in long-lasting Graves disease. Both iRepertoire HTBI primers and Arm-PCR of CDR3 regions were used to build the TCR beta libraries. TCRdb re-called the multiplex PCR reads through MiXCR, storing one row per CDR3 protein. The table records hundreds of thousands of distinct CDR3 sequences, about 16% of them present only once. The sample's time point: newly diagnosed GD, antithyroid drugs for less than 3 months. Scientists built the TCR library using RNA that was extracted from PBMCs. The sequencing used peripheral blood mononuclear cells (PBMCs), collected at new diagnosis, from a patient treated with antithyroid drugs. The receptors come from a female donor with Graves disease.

This CDR3 reads CSARSTENIGNTF. Written as DNA, the CDR3 is TGCAGTGCTAGATCGACAGAGAACATTGGGAACACCTTC. This rearrangement joins TRBV20-1 to TRBJ1-2; TRBD1 might be the D (5 bases). V dropped 2 bases and J dropped 12 bases, with 19 bases sitting between them. CDR1 and CDR2 (germline): DFQATT, SNEGSKA (reference sequence). The CDR3 contains 13 residues.

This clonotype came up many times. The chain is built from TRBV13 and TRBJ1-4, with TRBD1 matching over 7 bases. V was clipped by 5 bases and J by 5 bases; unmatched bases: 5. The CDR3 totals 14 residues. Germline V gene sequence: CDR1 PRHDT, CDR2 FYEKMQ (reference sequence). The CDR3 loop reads CASSPGTENEKLFF. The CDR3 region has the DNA TGTGCCAGCAGCCCGGGGACAGAAAATGAAAAACTGTTTTTT.

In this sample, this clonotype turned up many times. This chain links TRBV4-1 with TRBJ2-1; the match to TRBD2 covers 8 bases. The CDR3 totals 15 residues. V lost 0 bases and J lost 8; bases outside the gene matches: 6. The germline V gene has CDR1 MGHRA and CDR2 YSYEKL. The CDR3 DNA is TGCGCCAGCAGCCAAGAACTAGCGGTCTTGGATGAGCAGTTCTTC. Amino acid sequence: CASSQELAVLDEQFF.

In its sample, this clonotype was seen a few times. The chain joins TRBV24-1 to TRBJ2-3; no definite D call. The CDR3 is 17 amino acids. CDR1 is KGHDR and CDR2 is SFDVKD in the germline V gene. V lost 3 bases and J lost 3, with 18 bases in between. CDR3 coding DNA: TGTGCCACCAGTGATAAGCAAATCCGGACCCCGACAGATACGCAGTATTTT. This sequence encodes CATSDKQIRTPTDTQYF.

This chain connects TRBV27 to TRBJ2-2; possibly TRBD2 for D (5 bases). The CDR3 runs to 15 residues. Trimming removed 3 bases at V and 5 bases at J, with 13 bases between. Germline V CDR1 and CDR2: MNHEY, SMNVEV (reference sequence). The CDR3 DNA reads TGTGCCAGCAGTTTTTTTGGAGGACGAACCGGGGAGCTGTTTTTT. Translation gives CASSFFGGRTGELFF.

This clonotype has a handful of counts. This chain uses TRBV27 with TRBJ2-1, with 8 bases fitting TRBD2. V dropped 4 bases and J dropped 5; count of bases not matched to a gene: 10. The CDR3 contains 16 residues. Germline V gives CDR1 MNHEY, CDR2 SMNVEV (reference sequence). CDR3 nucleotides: TGTGCCAGCAGTTCATCGGCGGGAGGCGCCCACAATGAGCAGTTCTTC. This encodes CASSSSAGGAHNEQFF.

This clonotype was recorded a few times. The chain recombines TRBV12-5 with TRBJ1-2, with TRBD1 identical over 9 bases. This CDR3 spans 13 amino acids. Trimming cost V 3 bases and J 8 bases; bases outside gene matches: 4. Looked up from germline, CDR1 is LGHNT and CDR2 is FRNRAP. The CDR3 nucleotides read TGTGCTAGTGGTTTTGGGACAGGGAAAGGCTACACCTTC. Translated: CASGFGTGKGYTF. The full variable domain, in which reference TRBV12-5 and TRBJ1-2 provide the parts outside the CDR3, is DARVTQTPRHKVTEMGQEVTMRCQPILGHNTVFWYRQTMMQGLELLAYFRNRAPLDDSGMPKDRFSAEMPDATLATLKIQPSEPRDSAVYFCASGFGTGKGYTFGSGTRLTVV.

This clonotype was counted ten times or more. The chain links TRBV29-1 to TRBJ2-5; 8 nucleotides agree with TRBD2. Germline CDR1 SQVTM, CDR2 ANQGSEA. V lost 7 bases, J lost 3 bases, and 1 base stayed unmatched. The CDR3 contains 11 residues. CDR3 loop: CSATSEETQYF. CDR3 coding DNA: TGCAGCGCGACTAGCGAAGAGACCCAGTACTTC. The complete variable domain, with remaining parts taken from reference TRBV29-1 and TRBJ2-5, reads SAVISQKPSRDICQRGTSLTIQCQVDSQVTMMFWYRQQPGQSLTLIATANQGSEATYESGFVIDKFPISRPNLTFSTLTVSNMSPEDSSIYLCSATSEETQYFGPGTRLLVL.

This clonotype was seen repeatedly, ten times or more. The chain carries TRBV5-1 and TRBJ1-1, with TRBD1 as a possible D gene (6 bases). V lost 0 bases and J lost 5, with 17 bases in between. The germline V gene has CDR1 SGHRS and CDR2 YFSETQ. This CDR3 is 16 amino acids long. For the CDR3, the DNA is TGCGCCAGCAGCTTGGATGAGGACAGTTCGAGGACTGAAGCTTTCTTT. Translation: CASSLDEDSSRTEAFF.

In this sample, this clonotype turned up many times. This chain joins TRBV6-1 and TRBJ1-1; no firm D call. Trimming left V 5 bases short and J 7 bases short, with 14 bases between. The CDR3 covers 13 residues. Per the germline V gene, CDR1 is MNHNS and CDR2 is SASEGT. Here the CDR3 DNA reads TGTGCCAGCAGTATGACCCATAGAGGTGAAGCTTTCTTT. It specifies CASSMTHRGEAFF.

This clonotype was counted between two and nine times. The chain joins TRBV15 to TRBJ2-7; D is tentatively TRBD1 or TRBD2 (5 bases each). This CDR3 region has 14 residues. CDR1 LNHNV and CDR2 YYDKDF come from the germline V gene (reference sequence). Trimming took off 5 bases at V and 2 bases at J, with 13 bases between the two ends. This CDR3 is CATSYRDLTYEQYF. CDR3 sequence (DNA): TGTGCCACCAGCTACCGGGACCTAACCTACGAGCAGTACTTC. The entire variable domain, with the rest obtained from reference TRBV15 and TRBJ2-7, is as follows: DAMVIQNPRYQVTQFGKPVTLSCSQTLNHNVMYWYQQKSSQAPKLLFHYYDKDFNNEADTPDNFQSRRPNTSFCFLDIRSPGLGDTAMYLCATSYRDLTYEQYFGPGTRLTVT.

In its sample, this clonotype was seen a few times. The CDR3 spells CASSRGWGGQSGELFF. CDR3 nucleotides: TGCGCCAGCAGCCGGGGCTGGGGGGGACAGTCCGGGGAGCTGTTTTTT. This chain connects TRBV4-1 to TRBJ2-2; D is perhaps TRBD1 or TRBD2 (7 bases each). Germline V gene data show CDR1 as MGHRA and CDR2 as YSYEKL. This CDR3 comprises 16 residues. V lost 4 bases to trimming and J lost 6 bases, with 18 bases between them.

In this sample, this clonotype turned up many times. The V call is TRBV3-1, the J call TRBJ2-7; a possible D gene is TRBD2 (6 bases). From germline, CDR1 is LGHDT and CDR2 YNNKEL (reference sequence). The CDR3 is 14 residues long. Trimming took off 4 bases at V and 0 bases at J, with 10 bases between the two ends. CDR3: CASSRAGPSYEQYF. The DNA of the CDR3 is TGTGCCAGCAGCCGTGCGGGACCCTCCTACGAGCAGTACTTC.

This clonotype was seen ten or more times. The CDR3 region is CASSKGQGSYEQYF. The CDR3 coding sequence is TGTGCCAGCAGCAAGGGACAGGGGTCCTACGAGCAGTACTTC. The gene calls are TRBV6-2 or TRBV6-3 and TRBJ2-7, with TRBD1 identical over 10 bases. Germline V gives CDR1 MNHEY, CDR2 SVGEGT. V shed 6 bases and J 1 base; nucleotides not matched to a gene: 3. The CDR3 totals 14 residues.

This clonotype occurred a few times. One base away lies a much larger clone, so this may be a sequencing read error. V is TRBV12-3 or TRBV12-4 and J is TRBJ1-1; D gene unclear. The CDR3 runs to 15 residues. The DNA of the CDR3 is TGTGCCAGCAGCCTCCTCAGACCCGGTTCGTCCGAAGCTCTCTTT. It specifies CASSLLRPGSSEALF.

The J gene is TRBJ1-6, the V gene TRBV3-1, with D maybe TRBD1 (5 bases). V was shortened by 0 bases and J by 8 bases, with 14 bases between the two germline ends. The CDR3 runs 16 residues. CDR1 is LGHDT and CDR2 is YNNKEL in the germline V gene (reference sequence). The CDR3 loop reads CASSQEVGTGYSPLHF. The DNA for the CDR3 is TGTGCCAGCAGCCAAGAAGTGGGGACGGGGTATTCACCCCTCCACTTT.

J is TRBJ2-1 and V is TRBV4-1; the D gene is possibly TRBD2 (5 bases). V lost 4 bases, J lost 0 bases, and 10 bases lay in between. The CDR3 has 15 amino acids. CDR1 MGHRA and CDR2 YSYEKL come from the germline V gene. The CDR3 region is CASSPSGLSYNEQFF. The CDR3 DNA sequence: TGCGCCAGCAGCCCTTCCGGACTCTCCTACAATGAGCAGTTCTTC.

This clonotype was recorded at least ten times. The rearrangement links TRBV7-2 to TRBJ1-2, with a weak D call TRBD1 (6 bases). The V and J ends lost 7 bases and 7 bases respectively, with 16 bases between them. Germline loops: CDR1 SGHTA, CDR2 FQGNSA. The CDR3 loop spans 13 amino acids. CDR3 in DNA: TGTGCCAGCATCTCGGGGACAAGGCGTGGCTACACCTTC. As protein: CASISGTRRGYTF.

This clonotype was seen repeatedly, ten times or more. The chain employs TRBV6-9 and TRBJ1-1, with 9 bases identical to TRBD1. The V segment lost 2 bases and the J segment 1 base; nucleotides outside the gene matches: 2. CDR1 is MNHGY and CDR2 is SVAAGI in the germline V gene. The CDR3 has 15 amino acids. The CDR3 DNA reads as TGTGCCAGCAGTTATGGACAGGGGACGAACACTGAAGCTTTCTTT. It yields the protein CASSYGQGTNTEAFF.

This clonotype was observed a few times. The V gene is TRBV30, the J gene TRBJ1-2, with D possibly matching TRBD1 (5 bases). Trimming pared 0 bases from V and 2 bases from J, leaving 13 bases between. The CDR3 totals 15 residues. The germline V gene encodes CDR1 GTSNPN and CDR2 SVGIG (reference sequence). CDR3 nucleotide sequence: TGTGCCTGGAGTGTACAAGGCAGGGCGAACTATGGCTACACCTTC. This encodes CAWSVQGRANYGYTF.

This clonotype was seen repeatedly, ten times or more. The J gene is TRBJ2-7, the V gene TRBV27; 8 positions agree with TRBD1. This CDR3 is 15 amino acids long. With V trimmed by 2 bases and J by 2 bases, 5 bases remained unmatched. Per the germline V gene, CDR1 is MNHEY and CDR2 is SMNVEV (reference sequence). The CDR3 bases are TGTGCCAGCAGTTTAGGGACAGGTCGAACCTACGAGCAGTACTTC. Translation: CASSLGTGRTYEQYF.

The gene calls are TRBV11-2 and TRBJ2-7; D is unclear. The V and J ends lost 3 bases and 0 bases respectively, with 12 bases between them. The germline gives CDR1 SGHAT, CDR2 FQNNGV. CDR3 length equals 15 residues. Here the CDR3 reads CASSFMGTSSYEQYF. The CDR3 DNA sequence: TGTGCCAGCAGCTTTATGGGCACGAGCTCCTACGAGCAGTACTTC.

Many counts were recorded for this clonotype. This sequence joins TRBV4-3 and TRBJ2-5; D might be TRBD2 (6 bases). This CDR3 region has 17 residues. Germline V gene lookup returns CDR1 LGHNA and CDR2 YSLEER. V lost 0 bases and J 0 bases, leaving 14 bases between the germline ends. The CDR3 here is CASSQDVSGAYQETQYF. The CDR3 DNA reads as TGCGCCAGCAGCCAAGATGTTTCGGGAGCGTACCAAGAGACCCAGTACTTC.

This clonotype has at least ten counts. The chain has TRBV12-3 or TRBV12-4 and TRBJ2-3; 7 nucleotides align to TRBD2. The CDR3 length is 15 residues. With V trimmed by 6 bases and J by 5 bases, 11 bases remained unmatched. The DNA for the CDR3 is TGTGCCAGCAGGCTCCGACTAGCCCGCGGAGATACGCAGTATTTT. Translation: CASRLRLARGDTQYF.

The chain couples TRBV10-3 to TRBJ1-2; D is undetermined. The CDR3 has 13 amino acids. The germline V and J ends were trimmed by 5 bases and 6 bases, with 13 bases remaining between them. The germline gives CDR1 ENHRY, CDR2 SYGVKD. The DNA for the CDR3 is TGTGCCATCAGTTCCCCGTTAGAGGATGGCTACACCTTC. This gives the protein CAISSPLEDGYTF.

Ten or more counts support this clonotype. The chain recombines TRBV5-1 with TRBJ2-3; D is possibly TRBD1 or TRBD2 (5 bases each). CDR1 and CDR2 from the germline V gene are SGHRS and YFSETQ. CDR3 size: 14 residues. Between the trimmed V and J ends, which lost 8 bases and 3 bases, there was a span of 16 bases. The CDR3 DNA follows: TGCGCCAGTGCCGGGGCTTTAGGGACAGATACGCAGTATTTT. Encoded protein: CASAGALGTDTQYF.

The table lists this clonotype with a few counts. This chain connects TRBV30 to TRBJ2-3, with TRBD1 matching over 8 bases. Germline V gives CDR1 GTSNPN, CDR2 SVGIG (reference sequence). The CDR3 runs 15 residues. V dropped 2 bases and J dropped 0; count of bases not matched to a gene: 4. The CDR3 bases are TGTGCCTGGAGTACCGGGACAGGTAGCACAGATACGCAGTATTTT. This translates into CAWSTGTGSTDTQYF.